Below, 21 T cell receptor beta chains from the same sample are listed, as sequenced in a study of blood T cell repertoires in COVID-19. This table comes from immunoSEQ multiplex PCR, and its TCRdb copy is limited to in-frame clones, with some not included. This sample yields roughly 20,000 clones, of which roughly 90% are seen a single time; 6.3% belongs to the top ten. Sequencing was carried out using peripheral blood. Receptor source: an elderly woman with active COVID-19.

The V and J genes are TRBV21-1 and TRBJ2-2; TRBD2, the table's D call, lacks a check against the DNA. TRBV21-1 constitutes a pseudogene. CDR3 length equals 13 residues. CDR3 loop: CASSKGGSGELFF. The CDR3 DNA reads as TGTGCCAGCAGCAAAGGAGGCTCCGGGGAGCTGTTTTTT.

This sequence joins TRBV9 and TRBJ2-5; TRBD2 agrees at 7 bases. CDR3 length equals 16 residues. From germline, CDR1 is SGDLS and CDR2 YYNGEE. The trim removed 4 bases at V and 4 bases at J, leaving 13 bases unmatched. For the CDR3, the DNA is TGTGCCAGCAGCACAACGGGGGGAGGGACGTTAGAGACCCAGTACTTC. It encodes CASSTTGGGTLETQYF. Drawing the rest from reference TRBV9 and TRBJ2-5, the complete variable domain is DSGVTQTPKHLITATGQRVTLRCSPRSGDLSVYWYQQSLDQGLQFLIQYYNGEERAKGNILERFSAQQFPDLHSELNLSSLELGDSALYFCASSTTGGGTLETQYFGPGTRLLVL.

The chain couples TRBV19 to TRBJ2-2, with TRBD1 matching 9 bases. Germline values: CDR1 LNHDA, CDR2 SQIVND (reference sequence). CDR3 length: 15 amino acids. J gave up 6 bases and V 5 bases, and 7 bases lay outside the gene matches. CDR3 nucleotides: TGTGCCAGTAGTTTTGGACAGGGGTGGTCCGGGGAGCTGTTTTTT. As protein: CASSFGQGWSGELFF.

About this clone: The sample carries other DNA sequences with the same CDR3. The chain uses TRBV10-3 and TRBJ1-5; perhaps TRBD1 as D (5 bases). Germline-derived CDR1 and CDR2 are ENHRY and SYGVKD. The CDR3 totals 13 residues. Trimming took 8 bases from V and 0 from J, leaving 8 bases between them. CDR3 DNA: TGTGCCATCGGGGGGTCTAGCAATCAGCCCCAGCATTTT. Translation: CAIGGSSNQPQHF.

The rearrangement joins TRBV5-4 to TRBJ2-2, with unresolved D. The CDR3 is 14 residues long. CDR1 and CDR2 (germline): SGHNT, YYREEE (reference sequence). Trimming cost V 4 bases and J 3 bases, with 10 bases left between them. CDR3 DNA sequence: TGTGCCAGCAGCCCCACCCGGGACACCGGGGAGCTGTTTTTT. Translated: CASSPTRDTGELFF.

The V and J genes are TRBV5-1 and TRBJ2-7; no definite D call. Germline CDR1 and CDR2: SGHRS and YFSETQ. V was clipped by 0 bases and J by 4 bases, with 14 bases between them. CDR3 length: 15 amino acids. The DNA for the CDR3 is TGCGCCAGCAGCTTGGGAGGTACTGGCAGATACGAGCAGTACTTC. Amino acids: CASSLGGTGRYEQYF.

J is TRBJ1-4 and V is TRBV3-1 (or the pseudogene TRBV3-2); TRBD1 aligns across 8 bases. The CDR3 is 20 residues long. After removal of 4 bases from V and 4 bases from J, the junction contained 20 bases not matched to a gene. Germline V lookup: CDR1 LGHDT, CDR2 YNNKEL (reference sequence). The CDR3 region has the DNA TGTGCCAGCAGCCCCTTTGTACAAGGCAGGGGGCACCATCTTAATGAAAAACTGTTTTTT. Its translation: CASSPFVQGRGHHLNEKLFF.

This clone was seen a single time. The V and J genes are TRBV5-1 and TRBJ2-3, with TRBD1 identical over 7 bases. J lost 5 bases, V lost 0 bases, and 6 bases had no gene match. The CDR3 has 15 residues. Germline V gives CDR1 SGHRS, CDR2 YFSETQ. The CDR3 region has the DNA TGCGCCAGCAGCTTGGGTAGGGGGCCCGTAGATACGCAGTATTTT. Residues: CASSLGRGPVDTQYF. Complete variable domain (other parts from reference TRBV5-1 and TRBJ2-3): KAGVTQTPRYLIKTRGQQVTLSCSPISGHRSVSWYQQTPGQGLQFLFEYFSETQRNKGNFPGRFSGRQFSNSRSEMNVSTLELGDSALYLCASSLGRGPVDTQYFGPGTRLTVL.

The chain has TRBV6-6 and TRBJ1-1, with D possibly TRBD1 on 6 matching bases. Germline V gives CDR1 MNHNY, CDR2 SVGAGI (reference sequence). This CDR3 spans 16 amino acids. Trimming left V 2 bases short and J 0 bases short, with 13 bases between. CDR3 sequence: CASSYPPGAMNTEAFF. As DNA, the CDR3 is TGTGCCAGCAGTTACCCACCAGGGGCTATGAACACTGAAGCTTTCTTT.

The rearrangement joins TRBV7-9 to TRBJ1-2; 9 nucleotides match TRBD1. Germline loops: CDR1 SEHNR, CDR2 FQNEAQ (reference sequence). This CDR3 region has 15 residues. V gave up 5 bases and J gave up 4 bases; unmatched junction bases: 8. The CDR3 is CASSPRDREAYGYTF. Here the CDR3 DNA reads TGTGCCAGCAGCCCACGGGACAGGGAAGCCTATGGCTACACCTTC. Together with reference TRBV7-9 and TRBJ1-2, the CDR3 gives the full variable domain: DTGVSQNPRHKITKRGQNVTFRCDPISEHNRLYWYRQTLGQGPEFLTYFQNEAQLEKSRLLSDRFSAERPKGSFSTLEIQRTEQGDSAMYLCASSPRDREAYGYTFGSGTRLTVV.

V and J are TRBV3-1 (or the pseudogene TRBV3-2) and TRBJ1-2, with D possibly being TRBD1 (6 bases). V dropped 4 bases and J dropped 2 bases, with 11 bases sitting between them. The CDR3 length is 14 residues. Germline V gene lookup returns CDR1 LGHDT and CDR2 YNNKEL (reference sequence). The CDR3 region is CASSPGQLNYGYTF. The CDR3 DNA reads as TGTGCCAGCAGCCCTGGACAGCTCAACTATGGCTACACCTTC.

The CDR3 region has the DNA TGTGCCAGCAGCGTGGACAGGGTTCCTGATACGCAGTATTTT. Its translation: CASSVDRVPDTQYF. The chain uses TRBV2 and TRBJ2-3; 8 bases are a match to TRBD1. This CDR3 has 14 residues. With V trimmed by 6 bases and J by 6 bases, 8 bases remained unmatched. The germline V gene has CDR1 SNHLY and CDR2 FYNNEI.

This CDR3 reads CASSPGGPSEAFF. The CDR3 bases are TGTGCCAGCAGCCCCGGAGGCCCTAGTGAAGCTTTCTTT. V is TRBV7-3 and J is TRBJ1-1; D remains ambiguous. CDR1 is SGHTA, CDR2 FQGTGA, per germline. This CDR3 is 13 amino acids long. V was cut by 5 bases and J by 7 bases, with 14 bases left in between. The whole variable domain, remainder taken from reference TRBV7-3 and TRBJ1-1, is GAGVSQTPSNKVTEKGKYVELRCDPISGHTALYWYRQSLGQGPEFLIYFQGTGAADDSGLPNDRFFAVRPEGSVSTLKIQRTERGDSAVYLCASSPGGPSEAFFGQGTRLTVV.

The chain's CDR3 is CASSVAQGAYTEAFF. CDR3 coding DNA: TGTGCCAGCAGCGTGGCACAGGGGGCTTACACTGAAGCTTTCTTT. The chain is built from TRBV9 and TRBJ1-1, with 9 positions matching TRBD1. With V trimmed by 2 bases and J by 3 bases, 5 bases remained unmatched. The length of the CDR3 is 15 residues. CDR1 and CDR2 from the germline V gene are SGDLS and YYNGEE.

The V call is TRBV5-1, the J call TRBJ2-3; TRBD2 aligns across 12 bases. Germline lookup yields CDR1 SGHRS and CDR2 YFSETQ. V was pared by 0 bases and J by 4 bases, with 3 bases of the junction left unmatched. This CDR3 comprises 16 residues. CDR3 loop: CASSLVPSGGADTQYF. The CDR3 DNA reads TGCGCCAGCAGCTTGGTGCCTAGCGGGGGGGCAGATACGCAGTATTTT.

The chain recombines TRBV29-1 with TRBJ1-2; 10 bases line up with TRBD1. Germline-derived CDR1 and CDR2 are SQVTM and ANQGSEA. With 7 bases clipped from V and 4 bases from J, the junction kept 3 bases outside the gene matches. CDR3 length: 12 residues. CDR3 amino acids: CSADRGPYGYTF. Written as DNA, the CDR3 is TGCAGCGCTGACAGGGGGCCCTATGGCTACACCTTC.

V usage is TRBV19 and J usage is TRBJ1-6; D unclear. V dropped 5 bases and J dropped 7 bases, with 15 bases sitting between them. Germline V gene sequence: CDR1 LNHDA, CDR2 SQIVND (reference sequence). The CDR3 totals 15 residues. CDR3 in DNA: TGTGCCAGTAGTGAACCGACACGGGGAAATTCACCCCTCCACTTT. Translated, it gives CASSEPTRGNSPLHF.

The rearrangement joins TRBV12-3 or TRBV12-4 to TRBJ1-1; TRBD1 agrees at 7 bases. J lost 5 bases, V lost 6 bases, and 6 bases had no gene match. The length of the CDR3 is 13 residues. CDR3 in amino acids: CASRGGPETEAFF. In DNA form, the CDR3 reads TGTGCCAGCAGAGGGGGCCCAGAGACTGAAGCTTTCTTT.

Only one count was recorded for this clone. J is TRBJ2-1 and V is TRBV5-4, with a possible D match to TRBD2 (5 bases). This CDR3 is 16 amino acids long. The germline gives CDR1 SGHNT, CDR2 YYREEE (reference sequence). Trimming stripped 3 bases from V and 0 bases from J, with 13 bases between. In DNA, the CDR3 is TGTGCCAGCAGCTCTCAAGCGGCTACCTCCTACAATGAGCAGTTCTTC. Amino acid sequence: CASSSQAATSYNEQFF.

The CDR3 protein is CASSGGQATNEKLFF. The CDR3 nucleotides read TGCGCCAGCAGCGGTGGACAGGCAACTAATGAAAAACTGTTTTTT. V gene TRBV5-1 combines with J gene TRBJ1-4; 7 bases match TRBD1. The CDR3 totals 15 residues. Germline V gene lookup returns CDR1 SGHRS and CDR2 YFSETQ. The V segment lost 4 bases and the J segment 0 bases; nucleotides outside the gene matches: 3.

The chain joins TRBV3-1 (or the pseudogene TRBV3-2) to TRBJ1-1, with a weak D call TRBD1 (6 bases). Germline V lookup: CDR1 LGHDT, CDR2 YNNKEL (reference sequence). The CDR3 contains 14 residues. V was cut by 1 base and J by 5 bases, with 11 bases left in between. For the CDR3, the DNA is TGTGCCAGCAGCCAAGTAGGGGGGGAGACTGAAGCTTTCTTT. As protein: CASSQVGGETEAFF.